The rows below give T cell receptor beta chains drawn from one sample of a study of blood T cell repertoires in COVID-19. This table comes from immunoSEQ multiplex PCR, and its TCRdb copy is limited to in-frame clones, with some not included. The sample includes about 310,000 clones, around 89% seen only once; the top ten take approximately 0.98%. Sequencing was performed on peripheral blood. These receptors all stem from a woman aged 40 to 55 with COVID-19, enrolled during active disease. Each CDR3 is given with its conserved first and last residue. The order of the fields is J gene, clone size, V gene, CDR3 protein. For some rows the clone size is stated as once, few or many, or as a class when expanded; others skip it.

j_gene: TRBJ2-1
abundance: NA
v_gene: TRBV5-1
CDR3aa: CASSARIPSFLTVGNEQFF

j_gene: TRBJ1-5
abundance: NA
v_gene: TRBV2
CDR3aa: CASSDRELNQPQHF

j_gene: TRBJ2-2
abundance: once
v_gene: TRBV7-9
CDR3aa: CASSSYGELFF

j_gene: TRBJ2-1
abundance: NA
v_gene: TRBV11-2
CDR3aa: CASSTLGAYNEQFF

j_gene: TRBJ2-5
abundance: NA
v_gene: TRBV5-1
CDR3aa: CASSGGGRGQQETQYF

j_gene: TRBJ1-2
abundance: NA
v_gene: TRBV24-1
CDR3aa: CATSDLAGGYTF

j_gene: TRBJ1-6
abundance: NA
v_gene: TRBV7-3
CDR3aa: CASSLRGGPLHF

j_gene: TRBJ2-3
abundance: NA
v_gene: TRBV30
CDR3aa: CAWSFPQLAGASGGTDTQYF

j_gene: TRBJ1-2
abundance: NA
v_gene: TRBV7-6
CDR3aa: CASSFGTARGSYTF

j_gene: TRBJ1-2
abundance: NA
v_gene: TRBV30
CDR3aa: CAWSDMGAGGYTF

j_gene: TRBJ2-2
abundance: NA
v_gene: TRBV9
CDR3aa: CASSVATGTGELFF

j_gene: TRBJ2-5
abundance: once
v_gene: TRBV5-1
CDR3aa: CASSLGQGVQETQYF

j_gene: TRBJ2-7
abundance: NA
v_gene: TRBV4-3
CDR3aa: CASSQEASGIYEQYF

j_gene: TRBJ1-2
abundance: NA
v_gene: TRBV5-6
CDR3aa: CASSLWSNYGYTF

j_gene: TRBJ1-1
abundance: NA
v_gene: TRBV6-5
CDR3aa: CASSYSDRGDPEAFF

j_gene: TRBJ1-1
abundance: NA
v_gene: TRBV7-6
CDR3aa: CASSLAPGENTEAFF

j_gene: TRBJ2-1
abundance: NA
v_gene: TRBV6-5
CDR3aa: CASSTGHPNEQFF

j_gene: TRBJ1-2
abundance: NA
v_gene: TRBV7-2
CDR3aa: CASSLQGSRGGYTF

j_gene: TRBJ2-3
abundance: NA
v_gene: TRBV7-3
CDR3aa: CASSKIPGVGTDTQYF

j_gene: TRBJ2-2
abundance: NA
v_gene: TRBV7-2
CDR3aa: CASSSRPNTGELFF

j_gene: TRBJ1-5
abundance: NA
v_gene: TRBV2
CDR3aa: CASEGQGNQPQHF

j_gene: TRBJ2-5
abundance: NA
v_gene: TRBV7-9
CDR3aa: CASSLGLAGGAGETQYF

j_gene: TRBJ2-5
abundance: NA
v_gene: TRBV7-2
CDR3aa: CASSLEKAQYF

j_gene: TRBJ2-2
abundance: NA
v_gene: TRBV15
CDR3aa: CATSRGPIAGGPSGELFF

j_gene: TRBJ2-1
abundance: NA
v_gene: TRBV5-6
CDR3aa: CASSPIAGGQINNEQFF

j_gene: TRBJ1-5
abundance: once
v_gene: TRBV6-2/TRBV6-3
CDR3aa: CASSQGWNQPQHF

j_gene: TRBJ2-7
abundance: NA
v_gene: TRBV28
CDR3aa: CASMRDIVTYEQYF

j_gene: TRBJ1-2
abundance: NA
v_gene: TRBV19
CDR3aa: CATSKTGTASLRSYGYTF

j_gene: TRBJ2-3
abundance: once
v_gene: TRBV5-1
CDR3aa: CASSPRTVLSTDTQYF

j_gene: TRBJ2-5
abundance: NA
v_gene: TRBV18
CDR3aa: CASSPRLAQETQYF

j_gene: TRBJ2-3
abundance: NA
v_gene: TRBV27
CDR3aa: CASSLRGVNTDTQYF

j_gene: TRBJ1-1
abundance: many
v_gene: TRBV6-5
CDR3aa: CASSYLGGYTEAFF

j_gene: TRBJ2-7
abundance: NA
v_gene: TRBV27
CDR3aa: CASSDRLAGGPQLYEQYF

j_gene: TRBJ2-1
abundance: once
v_gene: TRBV27
CDR3aa: CASSLAGWGEQFF

j_gene: TRBJ2-3
abundance: NA
v_gene: TRBV27
CDR3aa: CASSGRLAGGPGIGADTQYF

j_gene: TRBJ2-5
abundance: NA
v_gene: TRBV15
CDR3aa: CATSGREVYQETQYF

j_gene: TRBJ2-2
abundance: NA
v_gene: TRBV2
CDR3aa: CASSEGLITGLNTGELFF

j_gene: TRBJ2-3
abundance: NA
v_gene: TRBV5-6
CDR3aa: CASSFLQGTDTQYF

j_gene: TRBJ1-4
abundance: NA
v_gene: TRBV29-1
CDR3aa: CSVEVSRGEKLFF

j_gene: TRBJ1-1
abundance: NA
v_gene: TRBV12-3/TRBV12-4
CDR3aa: CASSQGRASEAFF

j_gene: TRBJ1-5
abundance: NA
v_gene: TRBV9
CDR3aa: CASSVTGLYQPQHF

j_gene: TRBJ2-7
abundance: NA
v_gene: TRBV19
CDR3aa: CASSIRRGGSNEQYF

j_gene: TRBJ2-3
abundance: NA
v_gene: TRBV30
CDR3aa: CARVEGGADTQYF

j_gene: TRBJ2-3
abundance: NA
v_gene: TRBV4-2
CDR3aa: CASSHAGTGRRDTQYF

j_gene: TRBJ1-3
abundance: NA
v_gene: TRBV6-5
CDR3aa: CASSPGQGGVNTIYF

j_gene: TRBJ2-3
abundance: few
v_gene: TRBV27
CDR3aa: CASRGQGTDTQYF

j_gene: TRBJ1-5
abundance: NA
v_gene: TRBV28
CDR3aa: CASSLGDSFRPQHF

j_gene: TRBJ1-1
abundance: NA
v_gene: TRBV18
CDR3aa: CASSSQGAKDTEAFF